This T cell receptor (beta chain) was obtained from a study of blood T cell repertoires in COVID-19. Background on the study: Sites across the United States, Italy and Spain contributed samples from acute and convalescent COVID-19.

This clone was recorded a few times. The V segment lost 2 bases and the J segment 2 bases; nucleotides outside the gene matches: 11. Germline lookup yields CDR1 LGHNA and CDR2 YNFKEQ. The CDR3 loop spans 18 amino acids. Sequencing used immunoSEQ multiplex PCR; TCRdb keeps in-frame clones, though not all of them. The sample holds about 200,000 clones; around 83% are singletons and the top ten take over 10%. The V and J genes are TRBV4-2 and TRBJ2-3, with 9 bases lining up with TRBD2. What was sequenced was peripheral blood. The sequence was obtained from a human donor in a cohort sampled during active COVID-19. The chain's CDR3 is CASSQTPRASGATDTQYF. In DNA, the CDR3 is TGTGCCAGCAGCCAAACCCCCCGGGCTAGCGGGGCCACAGATACGCAGTATTTT.